This T cell receptor (beta chain) was sequenced in a study of response to subunit inactivated influenza vaccine. This clonotype was detected only a few times. Its target is not known. General observations from the study: Few additional T cells are recruited per seasonal influenza vaccination, authors suggested.

TCRdb processed the RT-PCR reads anew with MiXCR; each CDR3 protein has one entry. The sample lists hundreds of thousands of distinct CDR3 sequences, around 14% seen once, with 11% in the top ten. V shed 3 bases and J shed 7 bases, with 12 bases lying between them. Germline V gene sequence: CDR1 MNHEY, CDR2 SMNVEV (reference sequence). This CDR3 has 13 residues. V gene TRBV27 combines with J gene TRBJ1-2; D is undetermined. This TCR was recovered from a man aged 50 to 60 who received an inactivated influenza vaccine. The sample consisted of PBMCs from blood, taken 11 to 12 days after vaccination. The CDR3 protein is CASSFEGRSGYTF. The CDR3 DNA follows: TGTGCCAGCAGTTTTGAGGGAAGAAGTGGCTACACCTTC.